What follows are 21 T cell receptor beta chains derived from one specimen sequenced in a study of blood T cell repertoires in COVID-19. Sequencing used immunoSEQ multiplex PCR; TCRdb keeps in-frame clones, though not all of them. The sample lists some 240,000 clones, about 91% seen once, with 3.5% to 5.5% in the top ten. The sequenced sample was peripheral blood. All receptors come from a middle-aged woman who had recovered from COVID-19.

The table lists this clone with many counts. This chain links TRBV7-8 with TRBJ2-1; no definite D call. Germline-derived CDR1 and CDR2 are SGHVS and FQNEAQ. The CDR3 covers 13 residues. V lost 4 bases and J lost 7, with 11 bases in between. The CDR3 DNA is TGTGCCAGCAGCTCCTATGTGTCAAATGAGCAGTTCTTC. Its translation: CASSSYVSNEQFF.

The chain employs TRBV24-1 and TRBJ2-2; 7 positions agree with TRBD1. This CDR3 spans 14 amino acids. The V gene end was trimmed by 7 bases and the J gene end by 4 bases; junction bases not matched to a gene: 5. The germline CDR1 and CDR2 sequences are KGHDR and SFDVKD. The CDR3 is CATRGTAITGELFF. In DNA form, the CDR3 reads TGTGCCACCAGAGGGACAGCGATCACCGGGGAGCTGTTTTTT.

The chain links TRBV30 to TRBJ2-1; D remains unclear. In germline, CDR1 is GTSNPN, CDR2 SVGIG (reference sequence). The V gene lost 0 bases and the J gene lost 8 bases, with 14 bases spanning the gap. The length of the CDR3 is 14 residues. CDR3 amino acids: CAWSVRPMGDEQFF. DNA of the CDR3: TGTGCCTGGAGTGTCCGCCCGATGGGCGATGAGCAGTTCTTC.

The CDR3 is CASSLGQVGRETQYF. CDR3 DNA: TGTGCCAGCAGCTTGGGACAGGTCGGCCGAGAGACCCAGTACTTC. The J gene is TRBJ2-5, the V gene TRBV5-5; tentative D call: TRBD1 (6 bases). Trimming took off 0 bases at V and 4 bases at J, with 13 bases between the two ends. CDR3 size: 15 residues. CDR1 and CDR2 (germline): SGHKS, YYEKEE (reference sequence).

The CDR3 region has the DNA TGTGCCAGCAGCCCATTAGCGGGGCTCGGCTACGAGCAGTACTTC. Translating gives CASSPLAGLGYEQYF. This sequence joins TRBV9 and TRBJ2-7, with 8 bases that match TRBD2. CDR3 length: 15 amino acids. V gave up 4 bases and J gave up 3 bases; unmatched junction bases: 9. Germline V CDR1 and CDR2: SGDLS, YYNGEE.

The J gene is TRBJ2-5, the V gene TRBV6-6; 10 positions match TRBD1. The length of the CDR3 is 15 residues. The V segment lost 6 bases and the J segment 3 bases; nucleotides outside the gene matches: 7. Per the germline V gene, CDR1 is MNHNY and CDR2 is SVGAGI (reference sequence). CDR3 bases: TGTGCCAGCAGCCAACCGGGACAGGGGAAAGAGACCCAGTACTTC. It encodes CASSQPGQGKETQYF.

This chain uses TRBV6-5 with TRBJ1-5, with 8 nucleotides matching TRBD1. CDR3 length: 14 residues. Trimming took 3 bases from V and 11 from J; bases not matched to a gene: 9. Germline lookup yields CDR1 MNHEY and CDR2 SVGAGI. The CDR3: CASSYGQGAVAQHF. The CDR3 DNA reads TGTGCCAGCAGTTATGGTCAGGGGGCCGTAGCCCAGCATTTT.

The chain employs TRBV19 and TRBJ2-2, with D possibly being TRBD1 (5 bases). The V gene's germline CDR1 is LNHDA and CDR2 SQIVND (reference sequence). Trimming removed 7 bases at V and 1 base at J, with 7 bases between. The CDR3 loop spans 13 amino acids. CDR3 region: CASTRVNTGELFF. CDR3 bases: TGTGCCAGTACCAGGGTGAACACCGGGGAGCTGTTTTTT. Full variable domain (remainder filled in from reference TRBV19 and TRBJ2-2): DGGITQSPKYLFRKEGQNVTLSCEQNLNHDAMYWYRQDPGQGLRLIYYSQIVNDFQKGDIAEGYSVSREKKESFPLTVTSAQKNPTAFYLCASTRVNTGELFFGEGSRLTVL.

CDR3 sequence reads: CASSPGWGTANSPLHF. CDR3 DNA: TGTGCCAGCAGCCCGGGTTGGGGGACAGCTAATTCACCCCTCCACTTT. The chain couples TRBV9 to TRBJ1-6, with 7 bases aligning to TRBD1. The CDR3 is 16 amino acids. Trimming removed 4 bases from V and 6 bases from J; junction bases left unmatched: 10. Germline assignment: CDR1 SGDLS and CDR2 YYNGEE.

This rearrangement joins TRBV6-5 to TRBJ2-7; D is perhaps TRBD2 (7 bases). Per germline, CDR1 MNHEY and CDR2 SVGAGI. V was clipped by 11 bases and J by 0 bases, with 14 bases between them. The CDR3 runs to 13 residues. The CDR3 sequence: CAVGGQNSYEQYV. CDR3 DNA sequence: TGTGCCGTCGGGGGGCAGAACTCCTACGAGCAGTACGTC.

CDR3 DNA sequence: TGTGCCTGGGGTGAGGGGGTTCGCGAGGCTAATGAAAAACTGTTTTTT. It codes for CAWGEGVREANEKLFF. The chain combines TRBV30 with TRBJ1-4, with D perhaps TRBD1 (6 bases). Germline V gives CDR1 GTSNPN, CDR2 SVGIG (reference sequence). With 5 bases removed from V and 3 bases from J, the gap between germline ends came to 19 bases. The CDR3 has 16 amino acids.

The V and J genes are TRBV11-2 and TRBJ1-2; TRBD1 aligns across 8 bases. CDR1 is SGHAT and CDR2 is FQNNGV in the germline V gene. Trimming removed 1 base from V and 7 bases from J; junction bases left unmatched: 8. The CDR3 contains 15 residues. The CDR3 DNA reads TGTGCCAGCAGCTTAGTCTTACAGGGGGTAGGTGGCTACACCTTC. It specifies CASSLVLQGVGGYTF.

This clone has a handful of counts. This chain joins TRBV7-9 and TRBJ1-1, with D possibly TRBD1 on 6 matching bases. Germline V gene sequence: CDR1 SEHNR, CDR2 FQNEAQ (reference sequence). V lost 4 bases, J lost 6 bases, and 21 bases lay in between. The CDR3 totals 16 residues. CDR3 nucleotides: TGTGCCAGCAGCTCCCTTAGTACGGGGGGCGATTCTGAAGCTTTCTTT. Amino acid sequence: CASSSLSTGGDSEAFF.

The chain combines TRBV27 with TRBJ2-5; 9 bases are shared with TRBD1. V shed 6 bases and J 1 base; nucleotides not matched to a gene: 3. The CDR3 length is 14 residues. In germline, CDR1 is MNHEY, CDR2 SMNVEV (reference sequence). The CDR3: CASSLDRGQETQYF. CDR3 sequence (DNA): TGTGCCAGCAGCCTGGACAGGGGCCAAGAGACCCAGTACTTC.

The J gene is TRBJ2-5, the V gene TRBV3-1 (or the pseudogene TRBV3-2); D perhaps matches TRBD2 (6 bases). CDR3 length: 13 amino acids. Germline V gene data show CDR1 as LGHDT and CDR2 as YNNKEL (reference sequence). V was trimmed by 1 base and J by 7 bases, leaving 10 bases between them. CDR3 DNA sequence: TGTGCCAGCAGCCAAGGGGGGGAAGCGACCCAGTACTTC. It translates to CASSQGGEATQYF.

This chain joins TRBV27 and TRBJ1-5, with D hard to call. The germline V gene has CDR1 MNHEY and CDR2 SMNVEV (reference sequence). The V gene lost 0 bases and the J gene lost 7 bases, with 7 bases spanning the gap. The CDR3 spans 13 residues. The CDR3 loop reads CASSLSREQPQHF. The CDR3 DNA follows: TGTGCCAGCAGTTTATCGAGGGAACAGCCCCAGCATTTT.

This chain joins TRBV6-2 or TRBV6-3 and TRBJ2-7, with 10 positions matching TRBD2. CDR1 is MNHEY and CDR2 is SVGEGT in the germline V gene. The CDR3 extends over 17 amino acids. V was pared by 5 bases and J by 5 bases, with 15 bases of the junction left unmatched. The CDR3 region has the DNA TGTGCCAGCAGTCCCAGAGACCTAGCGGGAGTAAAGGACGAGCAGTACGTC. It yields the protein CASSPRDLAGVKDEQYV.

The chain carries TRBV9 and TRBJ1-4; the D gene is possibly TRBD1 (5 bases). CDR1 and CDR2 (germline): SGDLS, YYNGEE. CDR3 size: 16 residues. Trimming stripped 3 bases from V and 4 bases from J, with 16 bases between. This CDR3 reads CASSATPTANNEKLFF. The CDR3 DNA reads TGTGCCAGCAGCGCCACTCCGACAGCTAATAATGAAAAACTGTTTTTT.

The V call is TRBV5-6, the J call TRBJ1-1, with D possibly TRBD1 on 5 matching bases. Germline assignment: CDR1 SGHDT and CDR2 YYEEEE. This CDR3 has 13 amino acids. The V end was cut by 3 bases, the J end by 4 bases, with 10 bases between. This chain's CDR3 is CASSSRGFTEAFF. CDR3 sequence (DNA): TGTGCCAGCAGCTCAAGGGGCTTCACTGAAGCTTTCTTT.

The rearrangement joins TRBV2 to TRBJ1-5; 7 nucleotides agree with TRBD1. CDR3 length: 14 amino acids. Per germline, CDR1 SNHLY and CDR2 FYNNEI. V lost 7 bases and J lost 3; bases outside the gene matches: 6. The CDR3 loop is CASTLGQLNQPQHF. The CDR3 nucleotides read TGTGCCAGCACGCTGGGACAGCTCAATCAGCCCCAGCATTTT.

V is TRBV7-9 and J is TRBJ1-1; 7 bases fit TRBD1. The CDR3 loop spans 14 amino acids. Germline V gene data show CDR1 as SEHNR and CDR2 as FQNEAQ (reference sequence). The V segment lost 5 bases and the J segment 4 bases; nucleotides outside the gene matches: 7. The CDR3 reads CASSASGTATEAFF. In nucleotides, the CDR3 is TGTGCCAGCAGCGCGAGTGGGACAGCCACTGAAGCTTTCTTT. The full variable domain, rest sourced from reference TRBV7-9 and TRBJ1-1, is DTGVSQNPRHKITKRGQNVTFRCDPISEHNRLYWYRQTLGQGPEFLTYFQNEAQLEKSRLLSDRFSAERPKGSFSTLEIQRTEQGDSAMYLCASSASGTATEAFFGQGTRLTVV.